The 31 T cell receptor beta chains below all came from one sample that was sequenced in a study of blood T cell repertoires in COVID-19. Clones were read by immunoSEQ multiplex PCR, and TCRdb kept only the in-frame ones, dropping some. The repertoire holds approximately 450,000 clones, nearly 90% seen once, with roughly 2% in the top ten. Sequences were obtained from PBMCs or T cells enriched from blood (not recorded which). The receptors were gathered from a woman aged 18-35 years with acute COVID-19.

This chain links TRBV7-2 with TRBJ2-3; a possible D gene is TRBD2 (5 bases). Per germline, CDR1 SGHTA and CDR2 FQGNSA. Trimming removed 4 bases at V and 7 bases at J, with 21 bases between. This CDR3 is built from 16 residues. As DNA, the CDR3 is TGTGCCAGCAGCTCCCCGGCCGAGGGTCTCACGAATACGCAGTATTTT. The encoded protein is CASSSPAEGLTNTQYF. Supplemented by reference TRBV7-2 and TRBJ2-3, the full variable domain reads GAGVSQSPSNKVTEKGKDVELRCDPISGHTALYWYRQSLGQGLEFLIYFQGNSAPDKSGLPSDRFSAERTGGSVSTLTIQRTQQEDSAVYLCASSSPAEGLTNTQYFGPGTRLTVL.

The V and J genes are TRBV29-1 and TRBJ2-1; perhaps TRBD2 as D (5 bases). CDR1 and CDR2 from the germline V gene are SQVTM and ANQGSEA. The ends were cut back, 5 bases at V and 9 bases at J, with 14 bases in the middle. The CDR3 is made up of 12 amino acids. Here the CDR3 DNA reads TGCAGCGTTCTAGAGGAGGCAGGTGAGCAGTTCTTC. Translating gives CSVLEEAGEQFF.

The V gene is TRBV13, the J gene TRBJ2-7, with a possible D match to TRBD2 (6 bases). Germline-derived CDR1 and CDR2 are PRHDT and FYEKMQ (reference sequence). Trimming left V 5 bases short and J 4 bases short, with 12 bases between. The CDR3 spans 13 residues. DNA for the CDR3: TGTGCCAGCAGCCCGTCTGCGGGGTACGAGCAGTACTTC. This gives the protein CASSPSAGYEQYF.

The gene calls are TRBV15 and TRBJ2-7, with 11 positions matching TRBD1. V shed 4 bases and J 5 bases; nucleotides not matched to a gene: 4. The germline CDR1 and CDR2 sequences are LNHNV and YYDKDF (reference sequence). This CDR3 is built from 14 residues. The CDR3 here is CATSNPGQGDEQYF. DNA for the CDR3: TGTGCCACCAGCAATCCGGGACAGGGGGACGAGCAGTACTTC.

The rearrangement joins TRBV7-8 to TRBJ1-5; D is possibly TRBD1 (5 bases). CDR1 is SGHVS, CDR2 FQNEAQ, per germline. This CDR3 spans 15 amino acids. Trimming left V 4 bases short and J 4 bases short, with 14 bases between. CDR3 protein: CASSSRRGSNQPQHF. CDR3 DNA sequence: TGTGCCAGCAGCTCCCGGAGGGGAAGTAATCAGCCCCAGCATTTT.

The chain combines TRBV28 with TRBJ2-7; 7 nucleotides line up with TRBD1. The CDR3 length is 14 residues. From germline, CDR1 is MDHEN and CDR2 SYDVKM. V trimming: 5 bases; J trimming: 7 bases; junction bases outside the gene matches: 11. CDR3 bases: TGTGCCAGCAGTATTACGGGACAGTTAGGGGAGCAGTACTTC. Amino acid sequence: CASSITGQLGEQYF.

The CDR3 protein is CASSVDPSRGYGYTF. The DNA of the CDR3 is TGTGCCAGCAGCGTAGACCCATCACGAGGCTATGGCTACACCTTC. V gene TRBV9 combines with J gene TRBJ1-2; D is unclear. This CDR3 contains 15 residues. CDR1 and CDR2 (germline): SGDLS, YYNGEE. The V end was cut by 0 bases, the J end by 4 bases, with 13 bases between.

The genes are TRBV9 and TRBJ1-1, with TRBD1 as a possible D gene (5 bases). Trimming removed 3 bases from V and 1 base from J, with 16 bases in between. This CDR3 is built from 16 residues. Per germline, CDR1 SGDLS and CDR2 YYNGEE. The CDR3 is CASSADIGVGNTEAFF. The CDR3 DNA sequence: TGTGCCAGCAGCGCCGACATAGGGGTGGGGAACACTGAAGCTTTCTTT.

The chain is built from TRBV5-1 and TRBJ1-2; no firm D call. The CDR3 consists of 12 residues. V lost 5 bases and J lost 8, with 13 bases in between. Germline CDR1 and CDR2: SGHRS and YFSETQ. The DNA of the CDR3 is TGCGCCAGCAGTTTATACAGCGGGGGCTACACCTTC. Its translation: CASSLYSGGYTF.

This chain uses TRBV2 with TRBJ1-4, with TRBD1 matching 8 bases. The junction had 8 bases not matched to a gene; V was cut back by 5 bases and J by 0 bases. The CDR3 is 17 residues long. Germline V CDR1 and CDR2: SNHLY, FYNNEI. The CDR3 loop reads CASSWDRRGTTNEKLFF. CDR3 coding DNA: TGTGCCAGCAGTTGGGACAGGCGGGGAACAACTAATGAAAAACTGTTTTTT. The entire variable domain, with the rest obtained from reference TRBV2 and TRBJ1-4, is as follows: EPEVTQTPSHQVTQMGQEVILRCVPISNHLYFYWYRQILGQKVEFLVSFYNNEISEKSEIFDDQFSVERPDGSNFTLKIRSTKLEDSAMYFCASSWDRRGTTNEKLFFGSGTQLSVL.

The rearrangement uses TRBV4-3 and TRBJ2-5; TRBD1 aligns across 7 bases. Germline CDR1 reads LGHNA; CDR2 reads YSLEER. V was pared by 4 bases and J by 1 base, with 3 bases of the junction left unmatched. The CDR3 extends over 14 amino acids. The CDR3 protein is CASSPSGGQETQYF. The CDR3, as DNA: TGCGCCAGCAGCCCTTCAGGGGGCCAAGAGACCCAGTACTTC.

This clone was seen a handful of times. The chain carries TRBV7-3 and TRBJ2-2; TRBD2 aligns across 7 bases. Losses at the gene ends were 2 bases for V and 5 bases for J; bases not matched to a gene: 8. The CDR3 is 16 amino acids. Germline CDR1 is SGHTA and CDR2 is FQGTGA. The CDR3 nucleotides are TGTGCCAGCAGCTTAGCTGCAGCGGGAACAACCGGGGAGCTGTTTTTT. This sequence encodes CASSLAAAGTTGELFF.

Only one count was recorded for this clone. The chain links TRBV4-3 to TRBJ2-1; D is ambiguous. Germline V gives CDR1 LGHNA, CDR2 YSLEER. V lost 2 bases, J lost 5 bases, and 7 bases lay in between. There are 13 residues in the CDR3. The CDR3 is CASSQTRDNEQFF. CDR3 nucleotide sequence: TGCGCCAGCAGCCAAACCCGGGACAATGAGCAGTTCTTC.

This chain links TRBV24-1 with TRBJ1-2; 10 bases map to TRBD1. This CDR3 spans 14 amino acids. The V gene end was trimmed by 3 bases and the J gene end by 6 bases; junction bases not matched to a gene: 3. Per the germline V gene, CDR1 is KGHDR and CDR2 is SFDVKD. This CDR3 is CATSDNDRGHGYTF. In DNA form, the CDR3 reads TGTGCCACCAGTGATAACGACAGGGGGCATGGCTACACCTTC.

The chain couples TRBV5-4 to TRBJ2-5; TRBD1 might be the D (5 bases). V lost 4 bases, J lost 4 bases, and 11 bases lay in between. This CDR3 has 13 residues. CDR1 is SGHNT and CDR2 is YYREEE in the germline V gene (reference sequence). CDR3 DNA: TGTGCCAGCAGCCGAAAAGGGGCAGAGACCCAGTACTTC. Its translation: CASSRKGAETQYF. Variable domain in full (rest from reference TRBV5-4 and TRBJ2-5): ETGVTQSPTHLIKTRGQQVTLRCSSQSGHNTVSWYQQALGQGPQFIFQYYREEENGRGNFPPRFSGLQFPNYSSELNVNALELDDSALYLCASSRKGAETQYFGPGTRLLVL.

The chain uses TRBV27 and TRBJ2-1, with 9 bases fitting TRBD2. The CDR3 has 15 amino acids. Germline trimming cut 4 bases from V and 1 base from J; bases unmatched to any gene: 2. The germline gives CDR1 MNHEY, CDR2 SMNVEV (reference sequence). CDR3 in amino acids: CASSYSGSSYNEQFF. The CDR3 region has the DNA TGTGCCAGCAGTTATAGCGGGAGTTCCTACAATGAGCAGTTCTTC.

The chain carries TRBV28 and TRBJ2-7; 9 bases are a match to TRBD1. The germline gives CDR1 MDHEN, CDR2 SYDVKM. The CDR3 sequence is 16 residues long. With 5 bases clipped from V and 2 bases from J, the junction kept 10 bases outside the gene matches. CDR3 region: CASSPTLGQGTYEQYF. Here the CDR3 DNA reads TGTGCCAGCAGTCCGACCCTGGGACAGGGTACCTACGAGCAGTACTTC.

The V call is TRBV19, the J call TRBJ2-1; D gene ambiguous. The length of the CDR3 is 13 residues. Germline-derived CDR1 and CDR2 are LNHDA and SQIVND (reference sequence). The V end was cut by 6 bases, the J end by 5 bases, with 11 bases between. The CDR3 loop is CASRRYLNNEQFF. The CDR3 DNA reads TGTGCCAGTAGGAGGTATCTGAACAATGAGCAGTTCTTC.

As concerns this clone: An end of the junction differs from the germline gene, which may be a read error. This rearrangement joins TRBV6-2 or TRBV6-3 to TRBJ2-7, with D maybe TRBD1 (6 bases). There are 11 residues in the CDR3. Germline V lookup: CDR1 MNHEY, CDR2 SVGEGT. CDR3 DNA sequence: TGTGCCAGCAGTGCCGGACAGAGACGTCGCTTC. It translates to CASSAGQRRRF.

As DNA, the CDR3 is TGTGCCAGCAGCGGGACTCTATACGAGCAGTACTTC. This gives the protein CASSGTLYEQYF. This chain connects TRBV6-2 or TRBV6-3 to TRBJ2-7; TRBD2 might be the D (6 bases). V was trimmed by 6 bases and J by 4 bases, leaving 10 bases between them. The CDR3 contains 12 residues. CDR1 is MNHEY, CDR2 SVGEGT, per germline.

The chain employs TRBV3-1 (or the pseudogene TRBV3-2) and TRBJ2-7; D not resolved. CDR3 length: 15 amino acids. In germline, CDR1 is LGHDT, CDR2 YNNKEL (reference sequence). The ends were cut back, 1 base at V and 0 bases at J, with 10 bases in the middle. CDR3 loop: CASSQVSYSSYEQYF. CDR3 nucleotide sequence: TGTGCCAGCAGCCAAGTTTCCTATAGCTCCTACGAGCAGTACTTC.

V usage is TRBV11-2 and J usage is TRBJ1-1; the match to TRBD1 covers 9 bases. The V and J ends lost 3 bases and 1 base, in that order; junction bases with no gene match: 3. CDR1 SGHAT and CDR2 FQNNGV come from the germline V gene. The CDR3 is 15 amino acids. Here the CDR3 reads CASSFTGGSNTEAFF. The CDR3 DNA reads as TGTGCCAGCAGCTTCACAGGGGGCTCGAACACTGAAGCTTTCTTT.

The gene calls are TRBV13 and TRBJ2-3; the match to TRBD1 covers 7 bases. V was pared by 0 bases and J by 5 bases, with 11 bases of the junction left unmatched. The V gene's germline CDR1 is PRHDT and CDR2 FYEKMQ (reference sequence). The CDR3 has 17 amino acids. The CDR3 region has the DNA TGTGCCAGCAGCTTAGGAGGGGGACAGCTAGGTTTAGATACGCAGTATTTT. This encodes CASSLGGGQLGLDTQYF.

V usage is TRBV27 and J usage is TRBJ1-2; D is possibly TRBD1 (5 bases). This CDR3 has 15 amino acids. V gave up 2 bases and J gave up 7 bases, with 17 bases separating them. The V gene's germline CDR1 is MNHEY and CDR2 SMNVEV (reference sequence). The CDR3 DNA reads TGTGCCAGCAGTTTAGTCCCAGGGTTCTGGGGTGGCTACACCTTC. Translated: CASSLVPGFWGGYTF.

The J gene is TRBJ2-7, the V gene TRBV29-1; 10 nucleotides agree with TRBD2. The germline V gene encodes CDR1 SQVTM and CDR2 ANQGSEA. The trim removed 4 bases at V and 0 bases at J, leaving 6 bases unmatched. The CDR3 loop spans 15 amino acids. DNA of the CDR3: TGCAGCGTTGTTCTAGCTAGCGGGGGCTCCTACGAGCAGTACTTC. Residues: CSVVLASGGSYEQYF.

The rearrangement uses TRBV7-2 and TRBJ2-1; 7 nucleotides agree with TRBD2. This CDR3 region has 16 residues. J was trimmed by 6 bases and V by 4 bases; bases with no gene match: 12. Germline V lookup: CDR1 SGHTA, CDR2 FQGNSA. The CDR3 protein is CASSSPGASGSNEQFF. CDR3 nucleotides: TGTGCCAGCAGCTCCCCTGGGGCTAGCGGAAGCAATGAGCAGTTCTTC.

V and J are TRBV4-1 and TRBJ1-2; the match to TRBD1 covers 8 bases. This CDR3 is 13 amino acids long. Per germline, CDR1 MGHRA and CDR2 YSYEKL. V was clipped by 4 bases and J by 7 bases; unmatched bases: 5. The DNA for the CDR3 is TGCGCCAGCAGCCCTCCCGGACAGGGTGGCTACACCTTC. Amino acid sequence: CASSPPGQGGYTF.

The rearrangement links TRBV27 to TRBJ1-6, with 7 nucleotides matching TRBD1. V was pared by 6 bases and J by 6 bases, with 8 bases of the junction left unmatched. Germline V lookup: CDR1 MNHEY, CDR2 SMNVEV (reference sequence). The CDR3 runs to 15 residues. The CDR3 DNA reads TGTGCCAGCAGCCTATGGGACAGAGCTAATTCACCCCTCCACTTT. Amino acid sequence: CASSLWDRANSPLHF.

The CDR3 DNA sequence: TGTGCCAGCAGCTTCTGGGGACAGGACAATTCACCCCTCCACTTT. It codes for CASSFWGQDNSPLHF. The V gene is TRBV7-8, the J gene TRBJ1-6, with 8 bases identical to TRBD1. CDR3 length: 15 residues. Trimming at V came to 3 bases and at J to 7 bases, leaving 5 bases not matched to a gene. Germline V gives CDR1 SGHVS, CDR2 FQNEAQ.

The V and J genes are TRBV5-4 and TRBJ2-4, with D possibly being TRBD1 (5 bases). The CDR3 is 18 residues long. Between the trimmed V and J ends, which lost 1 base and 0 bases, there was a span of 17 bases. The germline gives CDR1 SGHNT, CDR2 YYREEE (reference sequence). The CDR3 protein is CASSLFVGQLLAKNIQYF. The CDR3 DNA reads as TGTGCCAGCAGCTTGTTCGTGGGGCAGTTGCTAGCCAAAAACATTCAGTACTTC. The complete variable domain, with remaining parts taken from reference TRBV5-4 and TRBJ2-4, reads ETGVTQSPTHLIKTRGQQVTLRCSSQSGHNTVSWYQQALGQGPQFIFQYYREEENGRGNFPPRFSGLQFPNYSSELNVNALELDDSALYLCASSLFVGQLLAKNIQYFGAGTRLSVL.

The CDR3 spells CASSFSGGIVGTEAFF. CDR3 nucleotides: TGTGCCAGCAGTTTTTCAGGAGGGATTGTCGGCACTGAAGCTTTCTTT. This chain connects TRBV6-5 to TRBJ1-1; D is unclear. CDR1 is MNHEY, CDR2 SVGAGI, per germline. CDR3 size: 16 residues. The V and J ends lost 4 bases and 4 bases respectively, with 19 bases between them.